These 10 T cell receptor beta chains were sequenced from one sample in a study of identical twins (dated by TCRdb to about 2016). Libraries were prepared through 5' RACE. Sequencing used an Illumina HiSeq 2000. The public reads were run again by TCRdb, first through fastp at Q25 and then through MiXCR, and only productive beta chains were kept. Each CDR3 protein appears once, grouped with its most common genes and DNA. This sample lists fewer than 250,000 distinct CDR3 sequences; about 16% were detected once. The ten biggest clones cover 35% to 45% of the sample. The same sample was also used in a study of T cells expressing NK-cell markers.

Sequenced material: CD8+ T cells sorted from blood. These receptors all stem from a woman between 18 and 30 years old in good health.

The gene calls are TRBV4-1 and TRBJ1-2, with 7 bases fitting TRBD1. The V gene end was trimmed by 1 base and the J gene end by 3 bases; junction bases not matched to a gene: 5. The CDR3 is 15 amino acids. Germline CDR1 MGHRA, CDR2 YSYEKL. DNA for the CDR3: TGCGCCAGCAGCCAAGGGGGACAGTTCTACTATGGCTACACCTTC. Amino acids: CASSQGGQFYYGYTF.

This clonotype was found a few times. The chain has TRBV25-1 and TRBJ2-3; maybe TRBD2 (5 bases). CDR3 length equals 13 residues. Looked up from germline, CDR1 is MGHDK and CDR2 is SYGVNS. The V gene lost 4 bases and the J gene lost 2 bases, with 7 bases spanning the gap. CDR3 in amino acids: CASSAGYTDTQYF. The CDR3 nucleotides read TGTGCCAGCAGTGCGGGGTACACAGATACGCAGTATTTT.

This rearrangement joins TRBV29-1 to TRBJ2-5, with TRBD1 as a possible D gene (5 bases). V dropped 4 bases and J dropped 3 bases, with 9 bases sitting between them. Germline V lookup: CDR1 SQVTM, CDR2 ANQGSEA. The CDR3 is 12 amino acids. CDR3 DNA sequence: TGCAGCGTTGTATCAGGGAAAGAGACCCAGTACTTC. Encoded protein: CSVVSGKETQYF.

This clonotype was counted many times. The junction and the germline gene differ at one end; a read error may be behind it. The chain uses TRBV5-1 and TRBJ2-7; TRBD2 matches at 7 bases. Germline V gives CDR1 SGHRS, CDR2 YFSETQ. The CDR3 spans 14 residues. The CDR3 nucleotides are TGTGCCAGCAGTTCTAGCGGCAGCTCCTACGAGCAGTACTTC. Translation: CASSSSGSSYEQYF.

This clonotype was counted a few times. The V gene is TRBV6-1, the J gene TRBJ2-1; D is perhaps TRBD1 (5 bases). With 6 bases removed from V and 0 bases from J, the gap between germline ends came to 12 bases. Germline values: CDR1 MNHNS, CDR2 SASEGT. The CDR3 is 15 residues long. The chain's CDR3 is CASSSQANSYNEQFF. CDR3 nucleotides: TGTGCCAGCAGCTCACAGGCGAACTCCTACAATGAGCAGTTCTTC.

V usage is TRBV18 and J usage is TRBJ1-2, with 10 nucleotides matching TRBD1. J gave up 6 bases and V 5 bases, and 6 bases lay outside the gene matches. The CDR3 has 14 amino acids. Germline V gene sequence: CDR1 KGHSH, CDR2 LQKENI. The CDR3 DNA sequence: TGTGCCAGCTCAGGTTCCGGGACAGGGGATGGCTACACCTTC. This gives the protein CASSGSGTGDGYTF.

This clonotype was picked up many times. The chain couples TRBV10-3 to TRBJ1-3; D remains ambiguous. This CDR3 has 13 residues. Trimming shortened V by 2 bases and J by 2 bases, and 4 bases separated the two germline ends. The V gene's germline CDR1 is ENHRY and CDR2 SYGVKD. CDR3 sequence (DNA): TGTGCCATCAGTGAGGACGCTGGAAACACCATATATTTT. Protein sequence: CAISEDAGNTIYF.

The chain links TRBV12-3 or TRBV12-4 to TRBJ2-7; the D gene is possibly TRBD1 (5 bases). This CDR3 contains 13 residues. V lost 3 bases, J lost 6 bases, and 12 bases lay in between. CDR3 bases: TGTGCCAGCAGTTTCCTAATAAGGGGCGAGCAGTACTTC. It translates to CASSFLIRGEQYF.

The gene calls are TRBV3-1 and TRBJ2-3; no clear D gene. Looked up from germline, CDR1 is LGHDT and CDR2 is YNNKEL (reference sequence). CDR3 length: 16 residues. Trimming cost V 0 bases and J 6 bases, with 16 bases left between them. This CDR3 is CASSQDEGQFEDTQYF. Written as DNA, the CDR3 is TGTGCCAGCAGCCAAGATGAAGGGCAGTTTGAGGATACGCAGTATTTT.

The chain recombines TRBV7-2 with TRBJ1-2, with 8 bases identical to TRBD1. CDR3 size: 16 residues. CDR1 is SGHTA and CDR2 is FQGNSA in the germline V gene. Trimming removed 1 base from V and 4 bases from J; junction bases left unmatched: 8. The CDR3 DNA reads as TGTGCCAGCAGCTTAGATGGGGCAGGGGGCACCTATGGCTACACCTTC. Protein sequence: CASSLDGAGGTYGYTF. The whole variable domain, filled in from reference TRBV7-2 and TRBJ1-2, reads GAGVSQSPSNKVTEKGKDVELRCDPISGHTALYWYRQSLGQGLEFLIYFQGNSAPDKSGLPSDRFSAERTGGSVSTLTIQRTQQEDSAVYLCASSLDGAGGTYGYTFGSGTRLTVV.